Listed below are T cell receptor beta chains from one sample, sequenced in a study of T cells in Graves' hyperthyroidism and ophthalmopathy. Each CDR3 protein gets one entry after TCRdb re-called the multiplex PCR reads with MiXCR. The table includes 500,000 to 600,000 distinct CDR3 sequences, 35% to 55% detected once. The sample consisted of peripheral blood or thyroid tissue (not recorded which). These receptors all stem from a woman aged 18-29 years with Graves' hyperthyroidism. CDR3s include the opening cysteine and the closing phenylalanine or tryptophan. The order of the fields is CDR3 length, clone size, J gene, V gene, D gene, CDR3 protein, CDR3 DNA. A D gene is named only where the DNA matches it firmly. Clone size is shown for a subset of rows, as once, few, many or a class of expanded clone.

14	many	TRBJ2-7	TRBV5-8	.	CASSLKGRVYEQYF	TGTGCCAGCAGCTTAAAGGGCAGGGTCTACGAGCAGTACTTC
15	.	TRBJ2-7	TRBV6-4	.	CASSDSSAPSYEQYF	TGTGCCAGCAGTGACTCGAGCGCACCCTCCTACGAGCAGTACTTC
14	.	TRBJ1-4	TRBV19	.	CASSITVRAEKLFF	TGTGCCAGTAGTATAACAGTCCGAGCTGAAAAACTGTTTTTT
12	many	TRBJ1-2	TRBV29-1	.	CSVETGIYGYTF	TGCAGCGTTGAAACAGGCATCTATGGCTACACCTTC
14	many	TRBJ1-2	TRBV4-3	.	CASSQAAGLGGYTF	TGCGCCAGCAGCCAAGCGGCAGGGCTCGGTGGCTACACCTTC
14	.	TRBJ1-1	TRBV2	TRBD1	CASSGSRGDTEAFF	TGTGCCAGCAGTGGATCCAGGGGGGACACTGAAGCTTTCTTT
14	many	TRBJ1-1	TRBV4-1	.	CASSQAGRSTEAFF	TGCGCCAGCAGCCAAGCAGGGAGGAGCACTGAAGCTTTCTTT
16	.	TRBJ2-5	TRBV9	TRBD1	CASSGQDRGRWETQYF	TGTGCCAGCAGCGGCCAGGACAGGGGGCGCTGGGAGACCCAGTACTTC
16	.	TRBJ2-1	TRBV20-1	TRBD2	CSARAPGTSVYNEQFF	TGCAGTGCTAGAGCACCCGGGACTAGCGTTTACAATGAGCAGTTCTTC
15	many	TRBJ2-7	TRBV12-3/TRBV12-4	TRBD2	CASSQTSGRAYEQYF	TGTGCCAGCAGCCAGACTAGCGGGAGAGCCTACGAGCAGTACTTC
12	many	TRBJ1-1	TRBV29-1	.	CSVELVNTEAFF	TGCAGCGTTGAATTGGTGAACACTGAAGCTTTCTTT
11	.	TRBJ1-1	TRBV29-1	TRBD1	CSPMDRAEAFF	TGCAGCCCGATGGACAGGGCTGAAGCTTTCTTT
16	many	TRBJ2-2	TRBV5-1	TRBD2	CASSFLAGRGTGELFF	TGCGCCAGCAGCTTCTTAGCGGGGAGAGGGACCGGGGAGCTGTTTTTT
13	.	TRBJ1-5	TRBV6-6	.	CAGRVQGSEPQHF	TGTGCCGGCAGGGTGCAGGGATCGGAGCCCCAGCATTTT
15	.	TRBJ2-5	TRBV7-2	.	CASSHAASYQETQYF	TGTGCTAGTTCCCACGCAGCCTCCTACCAAGAGACCCAGTACTTC
15	many	TRBJ2-5	TRBV20-1	TRBD1	CSARDSGTVVETQYF	TGCAGTGCTAGAGATTCTGGGACAGTTGTAGAGACCCAGTACTTC
16	.	TRBJ1-2	TRBV9	.	CASSAGSGLANYGYTF	TGTGCCAGCAGCGCCGGGTCAGGGTTGGCTAACTATGGCTACACCTTC
15	many	TRBJ1-5	TRBV4-3	.	CASSPGTTSNQPQHF	TGCGCCAGCAGCCCCGGGACAACTAGCAATCAGCCCCAGCATTTT
13	.	TRBJ1-4	TRBV24-1	TRBD1	CATQGQGNEKLFF	TGTGCCACCCAAGGACAGGGTAATGAAAAACTGTTTTTT
13	many	TRBJ1-4	TRBV29-1	.	CSVDQGSGEKLFF	TGCAGCGTGGATCAGGGGTCTGGTGAAAAACTGTTTTTT
15	many	TRBJ2-5	TRBV6-5	TRBD2	CASSYLGGPGETQYF	TGTGCCAGCAGTTACTTGGGAGGGCCGGGAGAGACCCAGTACTTC
16	many	TRBJ2-2	TRBV9	TRBD1	CASSADRGASTGELFF	TGTGCCAGCAGCGCAGACAGGGGGGCGAGCACCGGGGAGCTGTTTTTT
14	many	TRBJ2-7	TRBV5-1	.	CASSLGDHAYEQYF	TGCGCCAGCAGCTTGGGAGACCACGCGTACGAGCAGTACTTC
14	.	TRBJ1-2	TRBV30	TRBD1	CAWHTGTGNYGYTF	TGTGCCTGGCATACCGGGACAGGGAATTATGGCTACACCTTC
15	.	TRBJ2-5	TRBV20-1	TRBD2	CSASTDGGSEETQYF	TGCAGTGCCAGCACGGACGGGGGGTCGGAAGAGACCCAGTACTTC
14	many	TRBJ2-6	TRBV7-3	TRBD2	CASTAGAGANVLTF	TGTGCCAGCACGGCGGGAGCCGGGGCCAACGTCCTGACTTTC
16	few	TRBJ2-2	TRBV4-3	.	CASSERVDSYTGELFF	TGCGCCAGCAGCGAAAGGGTGGACAGTTACACCGGGGAGCTGTTTTTT
14	many	TRBJ2-7	TRBV20-1	TRBD2	CSASRSSGAYEQYF	TGCAGTGCTAGTAGGTCTAGCGGGGCCTACGAGCAGTACTTC
14	once	TRBJ2-1	TRBV20-1	TRBD2	CSVGTSGSGNEQFF	TGCAGTGTTGGGACTAGCGGGAGTGGGAATGAGCAGTTCTTC
13	many	TRBJ1-2	TRBV7-2	.	CASSLVATDGYTF	TGTGCCAGCAGCTTAGTAGCGACGGACGGCTACACCTTC
14	many	TRBJ1-4	TRBV7-2	.	CASSSEGVWEKLFF	TGTGCCAGCAGCTCTGAGGGGGTTTGGGAAAAACTGTTTTTT
13	many	TRBJ1-1	TRBV6-2/TRBV6-3	TRBD1	CASSELDRVEAFF	TGTGCCAGCAGCGAACTTGACAGGGTGGAAGCTTTCTTT
15	.	TRBJ2-1	TRBV7-2	.	CASSSVDGELGEQFF	TGTGCCAGCAGCTCAGTCGACGGGGAGTTGGGTGAGCAGTTCTTC
13	.	TRBJ1-2	TRBV24-1	.	CATSDSGVYGYTF	TGTGCCACCAGTGACTCCGGGGTCTATGGCTACACCTTC
14	.	TRBJ1-1	TRBV24-1	.	CATSDLAGNTEAFF	TGTGCCACCAGTGATTTAGCGGGAAACACTGAAGCTTTCTTT
15	many	TRBJ1-5	TRBV5-6	TRBD1	CASSLGTGSPQPQHF	TGTGCCAGCAGCTTGGGGACAGGATCCCCTCAGCCCCAGCATTTT
11	few	TRBJ2-1	TRBV7-9	.	CASSTGYEQFF	TGTGCCAGCAGCACCGGCTATGAGCAGTTCTTC
14	.	TRBJ1-2	TRBV27	.	CASSLPRTNYGYTF	TGTGCCAGCAGTTTACCACGGACAAACTATGGCTACACCTTC
16	.	TRBJ1-2	TRBV15	TRBD1	CATSRDPGTGDDGYTF	TGTGCCACCAGCAGAGATCCCGGGACAGGGGATGATGGCTACACCTTC
14	many	TRBJ1-4	TRBV10-2	TRBD1	CASSEGPGGVELFF	TGCGCCAGCAGTGAGGGGCCAGGGGGCGTAGAACTGTTTTTT
14	.	TRBJ2-5	TRBV3-1	.	CASSQVGLQETQYF	TGTGCCAGCAGCCAAGTTGGCCTCCAAGAGACCCAGTACTTC
15	many	TRBJ1-2	TRBV7-8	.	CASSLAVGANYGYTF	TGTGCCAGCAGCTTAGCGGTAGGGGCTAACTATGGCTACACCTTC